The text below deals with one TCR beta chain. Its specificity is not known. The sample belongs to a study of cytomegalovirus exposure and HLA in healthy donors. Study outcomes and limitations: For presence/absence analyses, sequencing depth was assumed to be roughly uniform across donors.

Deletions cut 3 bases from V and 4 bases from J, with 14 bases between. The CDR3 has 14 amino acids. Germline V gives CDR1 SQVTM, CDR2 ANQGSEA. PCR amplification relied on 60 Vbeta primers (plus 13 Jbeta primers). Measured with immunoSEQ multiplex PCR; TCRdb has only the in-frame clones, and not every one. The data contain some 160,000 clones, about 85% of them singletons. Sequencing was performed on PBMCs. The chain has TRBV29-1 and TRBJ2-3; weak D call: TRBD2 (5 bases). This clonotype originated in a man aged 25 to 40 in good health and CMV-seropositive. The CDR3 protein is CSVEYRDSPDTQYF. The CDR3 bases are TGCAGCGTTGAGTACCGGGATTCGCCAGATACGCAGTATTTT.